The 7 T cell receptor beta chains below were found in one sample sequenced in a study of blood T cell repertoires in COVID-19. The assay was immunoSEQ multiplex PCR, and TCRdb's table has in-frame clones only and misses some. The sample shows 150,000 to 200,000 clones, about 90% of them seen only once. The sequenced sample consisted of peripheral blood. Receptors were obtained from a man in his fifties with acute or convalescent COVID-19.

This rearrangement joins TRBV27 to TRBJ2-1, with no clear D. CDR1 and CDR2 from the germline V gene are MNHEY and SMNVEV (reference sequence). V was cut by 4 bases and J by 4 bases, with 11 bases left in between. The CDR3 covers 14 residues. The CDR3 DNA sequence: TGTGCCAGCAGTTCGGCAAAACTATACAATGAGCAGTTCTTC. Translated, it gives CASSSAKLYNEQFF.

The chain has TRBV27 and TRBJ2-4; TRBD2 aligns across 13 bases. This CDR3 region has 19 residues. The V segment lost 4 bases and the J segment 0 bases; nucleotides outside the gene matches: 9. Germline loops: CDR1 MNHEY, CDR2 SMNVEV (reference sequence). The CDR3 is CASSSGGTSGILAKNIQYF. The CDR3 DNA follows: TGTGCCAGCAGTTCAGGCGGGACTAGCGGGATCCTAGCCAAAAACATTCAGTACTTC.

The V and J genes are TRBV11-2 and TRBJ2-2; 10 bases agree with TRBD2. CDR3 size: 15 residues. Trimming cost V 3 bases and J 8 bases; bases outside gene matches: 6. Germline CDR1 and CDR2: SGHAT and FQNNGV. CDR3 in DNA: TGTGCCAGCAGCTTGGAGAAACTAGCGGGAGGGGAGCTGTTTTTT. This translates into CASSLEKLAGGELFF.

A remark on this clone: The sample has other DNA sequences that encode this CDR3 too. This sequence joins TRBV6-5 and TRBJ2-7; possible D gene TRBD1, 8 bases. This CDR3 is 15 amino acids long. Trimming removed 6 bases at V and 0 bases at J, with 15 bases between. The germline CDR1 and CDR2 sequences are MNHEY and SVGAGI. CDR3 DNA: TGTGCCAGCAGGCAACAGGGGGGGGGCTCCTACGAGCAGTACGTC. This encodes CASRQQGGGSYEQYV.

This sequence joins TRBV29-1 and TRBJ2-7; 8 positions match TRBD1. The CDR3 is made up of 15 amino acids. Germline trimming cut 2 bases from V and 6 bases from J; bases unmatched to any gene: 12. CDR1 SQVTM and CDR2 ANQGSEA come from the germline V gene. Here the CDR3 DNA reads TGCAGCGTTGAATACCCCGGGACAGGTGATGGCGAGCAGTACTTC. This sequence encodes CSVEYPGTGDGEQYF.

V and J are TRBV3-1 (or the pseudogene TRBV3-2) and TRBJ2-3; no firm D call. Germline assignment: CDR1 LGHDT and CDR2 YNNKEL (reference sequence). V was pared by 0 bases and J by 6 bases, with 10 bases between. CDR3 length equals 14 residues. CDR3 coding DNA: TGTGCCAGCAGCCAAGATTGGGCCGCTGATACGCAGTATTTT. This sequence encodes CASSQDWAADTQYF.

The J gene is TRBJ2-5, the V gene TRBV7-9, with a possible D match to TRBD1 (5 bases). V lost 1 base and J lost 1, with 13 bases in between. The CDR3 contains 16 residues. Germline V lookup: CDR1 SEHNR, CDR2 FQNEAQ (reference sequence). In nucleotides, the CDR3 is TGTGCCAGCAGCTTAGATGGGTGGACAAGCCAAGAGACCCAGTACTTC. Translated: CASSLDGWTSQETQYF.